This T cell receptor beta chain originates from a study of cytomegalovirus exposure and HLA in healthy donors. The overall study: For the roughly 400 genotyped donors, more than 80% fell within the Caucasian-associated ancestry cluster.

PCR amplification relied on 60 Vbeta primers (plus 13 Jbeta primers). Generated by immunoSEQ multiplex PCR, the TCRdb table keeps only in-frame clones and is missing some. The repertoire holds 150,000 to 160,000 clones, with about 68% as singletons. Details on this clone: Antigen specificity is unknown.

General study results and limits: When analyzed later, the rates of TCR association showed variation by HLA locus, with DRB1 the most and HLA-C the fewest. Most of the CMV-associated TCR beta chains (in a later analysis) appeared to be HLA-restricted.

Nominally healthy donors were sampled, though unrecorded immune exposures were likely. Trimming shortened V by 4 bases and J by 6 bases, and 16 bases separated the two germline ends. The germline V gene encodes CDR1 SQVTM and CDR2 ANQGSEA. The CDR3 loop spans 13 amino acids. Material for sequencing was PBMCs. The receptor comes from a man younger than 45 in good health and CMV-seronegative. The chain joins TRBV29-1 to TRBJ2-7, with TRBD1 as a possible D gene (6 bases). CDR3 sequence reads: CSVVKLVGGEQYF. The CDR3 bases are TGCAGCGTTGTGAAGTTAGTAGGGGGCGAGCAGTACTTC.